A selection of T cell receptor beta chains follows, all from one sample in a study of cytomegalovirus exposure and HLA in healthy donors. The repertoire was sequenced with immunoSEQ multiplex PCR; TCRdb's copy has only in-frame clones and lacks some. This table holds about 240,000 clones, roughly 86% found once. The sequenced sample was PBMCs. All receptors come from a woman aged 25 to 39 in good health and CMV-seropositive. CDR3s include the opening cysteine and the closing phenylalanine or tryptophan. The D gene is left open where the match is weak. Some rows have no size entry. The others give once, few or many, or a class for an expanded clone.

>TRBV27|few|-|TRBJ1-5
TGTGCCAGCAGTTTTGGCCCGATCAATCAGCCCCAGCATTTT
CASSFGPINQPQHF
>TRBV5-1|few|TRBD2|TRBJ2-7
TGCGCCAGCAGCTCCATAGCGGGAGGGCCTTTGGACGAGCAGTACTTC
CASSSIAGGPLDEQYF
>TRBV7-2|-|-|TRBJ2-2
TGTGCCAGCAGCTCGTCCTACCCCGGGGAGCTGTTTTTT
CASSSSYPGELFF
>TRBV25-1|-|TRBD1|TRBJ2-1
TGTGCCAGCAGTGAATTTTACTGGGGGACAGGGACCCACAATGAGCAGTTCTTC
CASSEFYWGTGTHNEQFF
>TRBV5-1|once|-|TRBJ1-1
TGCGCCAGCAAGACGGGGGGGTTCTTCATGAACACTGAAGCTTTCTTT
CASKTGGFFMNTEAFF
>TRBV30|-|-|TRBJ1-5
TGTGCCTGGTCCAGGGAAGGCAATCAGCCCCAGCATTTT
CAWSREGNQPQHF
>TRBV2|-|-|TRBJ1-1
TGTGCCAGCAGTGCGGTCGGGGGACCTGCACATGCTGAAGCTTTCTTT
CASSAVGGPAHAEAFF
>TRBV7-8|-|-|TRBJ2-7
TGTGCCAGCAGCTTATTTTCTACGGGGGAGCAGTACTTC
CASSLFSTGEQYF
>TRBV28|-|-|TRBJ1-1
TGTGCCAGCAGTGTACAGGGTCGGCACGCTTTCTTT
CASSVQGRHAFF
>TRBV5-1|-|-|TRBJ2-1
TGCGCCAGCAGCCATGAAACACGGAGTGAGCAGTTCTTC
CASSHETRSEQFF
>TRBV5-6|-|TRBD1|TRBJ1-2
TGTGCCAGCACCCAACAGGGGTTAAGCTATGGCTACACCTTC
CASTQQGLSYGYTF
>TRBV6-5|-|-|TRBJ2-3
TGTGCCAGCAGCAACTCCCTAAGCACAGATACGCAGTATTTT
CASSNSLSTDTQYF
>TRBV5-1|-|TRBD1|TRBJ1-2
TGCGCCAGCAGTCATAGCCCTGGACAGGGCGTATATGGCTACACCTTC
CASSHSPGQGVYGYTF
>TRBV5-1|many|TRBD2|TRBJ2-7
TGCGCCAGCAGCCCCACCATTACTAGCGGCTCCTACGAGCAGTACTTC
CASSPTITSGSYEQYF
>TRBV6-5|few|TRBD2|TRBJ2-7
TGTGCCAGCAGTTCAGGACTAGCGGGAGGGCAGTACTTC
CASSSGLAGGQYF
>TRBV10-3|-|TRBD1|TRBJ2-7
TGTGCCATCAGTACCGACAGGGGCATGTACGAGCAGTACTTC
CAISTDRGMYEQYF
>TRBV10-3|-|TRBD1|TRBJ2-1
TGTGCCATCAGGATAGGGGGCGGAGATGAGCAGTTCTTC
CAIRIGGGDEQFF
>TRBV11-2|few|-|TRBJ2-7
TGTGCCAGCAGCTTTCAATCCCCCAGCTCCTACGAGCAGTACTTC
CASSFQSPSSYEQYF
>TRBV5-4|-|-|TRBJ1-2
TGTGCCAGCAGCTTGGAGCGGGTTTCGGTCTATGGCTACACCTTC
CASSLERVSVYGYTF
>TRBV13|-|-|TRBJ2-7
TGTGCCAGCAGCTTAACGGGGAGTATTTCCTACGAGCAGTACTTC
CASSLTGSISYEQYF
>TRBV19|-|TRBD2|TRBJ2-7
TGTGCCAGTAGTATCTCTAGCGGGAGCAATTTCGAGCAGTACTTC
CASSISSGSNFEQYF
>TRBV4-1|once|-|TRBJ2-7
TGCGCCAGCAGCCACCCCGGGGTGGGCCCCGGATCCGAGCAGTACTTC
CASSHPGVGPGSEQYF
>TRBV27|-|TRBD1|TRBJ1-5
TGTGCCAGCAGTTTTACGAGGGGGCCGGATCAGCCCCAGCATTTT
CASSFTRGPDQPQHF
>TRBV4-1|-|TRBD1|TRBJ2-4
TGCGCCAGCACAATGACAGGGCTGAGCAAAAACATTCAGTACTTC
CASTMTGLSKNIQYF
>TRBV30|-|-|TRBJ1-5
TGTGCCTGGGGGAAGGACTCCAACAATCAGCCCCAGCATTTT
CAWGKDSNNQPQHF
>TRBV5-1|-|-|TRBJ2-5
TGCGCCAGCAGCCCAGGGGACCAAGAGACCCAGTACTTC
CASSPGDQETQYF
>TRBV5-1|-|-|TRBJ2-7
TGCGCCAGCAGCCGGGGGACCCCCTCCTACGAGCAGTACTTC
CASSRGTPSYEQYF
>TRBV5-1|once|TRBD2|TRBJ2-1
TGCGCCAGCAGCTTGAGCGGGAGGGGCCACAATGAGCAGTTCTTC
CASSLSGRGHNEQFF
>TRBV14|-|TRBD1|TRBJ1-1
TGTGCCAGCAGCCAACACGGGACAGTGAACACTGAAGCTTTCTTT
CASSQHGTVNTEAFF
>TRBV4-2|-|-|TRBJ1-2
TGTGCCAGCAGCCAAGAGTGGTCGGGGGTCGATGGCTACACCTTC
CASSQEWSGVDGYTF
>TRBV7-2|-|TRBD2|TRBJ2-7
TGTGCCAGCAGCGACCCGGGACTAGCGGGAAGCGAGCAGTACTTC
CASSDPGLAGSEQYF
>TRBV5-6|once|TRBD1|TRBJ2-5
TGTGCCAGCAGTTTGCAGGGGGCTTTGATCTCGGAGACCCAGTACTTC
CASSLQGALISETQYF
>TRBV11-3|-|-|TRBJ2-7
TGTGCCAGCAGCTTTTATGACAGTCCCGAGCAGTACTTC
CASSFYDSPEQYF
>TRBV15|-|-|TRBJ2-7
TGTGCCACCAGCAGAGGTACAGTCTACGAGCAGTACTTC
CATSRGTVYEQYF
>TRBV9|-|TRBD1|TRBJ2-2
TGTGCCAGCAGCGTAGGCCCCGGGACAGAAAGCACCGGGGAGCTGTTTTTT
CASSVGPGTESTGELFF
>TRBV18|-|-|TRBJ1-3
TGTGCCAGCTCACCACCCAGAGGGTTTAGTGGAAACACCATATATTTT
CASSPPRGFSGNTIYF
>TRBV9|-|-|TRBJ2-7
TGTGCCAGCAGCGTAAGCCCCTCAACCTACGAGCAGTACTTC
CASSVSPSTYEQYF
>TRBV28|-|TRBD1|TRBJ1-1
TGTGCCAGCAGTTTTCAGGGGGAGGTGACTGAAGCTTTCTTT
CASSFQGEVTEAFF
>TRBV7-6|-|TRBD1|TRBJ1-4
TGTGCCAGCAGCCCGACCCCGCCGGGACAGGCCCTTTTGTGGGAAAAACTGTTTTTT
CASSPTPPGQALLWEKLFF
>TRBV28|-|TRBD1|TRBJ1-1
TGTGCCAGCAGTGTGGACAGGGGCACTGAAGCTTTCTTT
CASSVDRGTEAFF